The 14 T cell receptor beta chains presented below share a single source sample, sequenced in a study of T cell repertoires in cytomegalovirus infection (dated by TCRdb to about 2019). Their antigens remain unidentified. These reads were obtained on an Illumina HiSeq 1500. The raw public data were reprocessed by TCRdb itself: fastp quality trimming at Q25, MiXCR clonotype calling, in-frame beta chains only. For every CDR3 protein sequence, its rows merge into one entry that carries the most common genes and DNA. The sample profile shows around 570,000 distinct CDR3 sequences; over 35% of them were found once. Together, the top ten hold roughly 50% of the sample. Interpreted using the paper, the treatment or condition label stands for: in vitro stimulation with specific CMV peptide epitopes to enrich CMV-specific T cells. Sequencing was performed on cultured PBMCs, taken from culture after CMV antigen stimulation. The receptors stem from a human donor in good health (CMV status not recorded). Some clones in this sample may be carry-over from other donors' samples.

The rearrangement joins TRBV11-2 to TRBJ2-1, with D unresolved. The CDR3 runs 16 residues. Germline CDR1 and CDR2: SGHAT and FQNNGV. The V and J ends lost 2 bases and 6 bases respectively, with 17 bases between them. Here the CDR3 reads CASSLNPSTQVNEQFF. CDR3 nucleotide sequence: TGTGCCAGCAGCTTAAACCCCTCAACGCAGGTCAATGAGCAGTTCTTC. Filled out from reference TRBV11-2 and TRBJ2-1, the complete variable domain reads EAGVAQSPRYKIIEKRQSVAFWCNPISGHATLYWYQQILGQGPKLLIQFQNNGVVDDSQLPKDRFSAERLKGVDSTLKIQPAKLEDSAVYLCASSLNPSTQVNEQFFGPGTRLTVL.

This rearrangement joins TRBV7-6 to TRBJ2-5; D is unclear. The CDR3 has 14 amino acids. The V end was cut by 6 bases, the J end by 5 bases, with 16 bases between. Germline CDR1 is SGHVS and CDR2 is FNYEAQ. The CDR3, as DNA: TGTGCCAGCAGTACTCGAATTCCCCCGGAGACCCAGTACTTC. Its translation: CASSTRIPPETQYF. The full variable domain, rest sourced from reference TRBV7-6 and TRBJ2-5, is GAGVSQSPRYKVTKRGQDVALRCDPISGHVSLYWYRQALGQGPEFLTYFNYEAQQDKSGLPNDRFSAERPEGSISTLTIQRTEQRDSAMYRCASSTRIPPETQYFGPGTRLLVL.

The chain carries TRBV7-2 and TRBJ2-2, with TRBD1 as a possible D gene (6 bases). The V gene's germline CDR1 is SGHTA and CDR2 FQGNSA. The CDR3 totals 14 residues. V was cut by 1 base and J by 6 bases, with 9 bases left in between. The CDR3 region is CASSLEQGSGELFF. Here the CDR3 DNA reads TGTGCCAGCAGCTTAGAACAGGGTTCCGGGGAGCTGTTTTTT.

This chain links TRBV11-2 with TRBJ1-5, with 12 bases lining up with TRBD1. The CDR3 spans 18 residues. Trimming at V came to 1 base and at J to 2 bases, leaving 6 bases not matched to a gene. Per germline, CDR1 SGHAT and CDR2 FQNNGV. The CDR3 DNA sequence: TGTGCCAGCAGCTTAGGGGCCGGGACAGGGGGCGGCAATCAGCCCCAGCATTTT. Protein: CASSLGAGTGGGNQPQHF. Together with reference TRBV11-2 and TRBJ1-5, the CDR3 gives the full variable domain: EAGVAQSPRYKIIEKRQSVAFWCNPISGHATLYWYQQILGQGPKLLIQFQNNGVVDDSQLPKDRFSAERLKGVDSTLKIQPAKLEDSAVYLCASSLGAGTGGGNQPQHFGDGTRLSIL.

This clonotype was detected only a few times. The chain has TRBV6-6 and TRBJ1-5; D unresolved. With 6 bases removed from V and 7 bases from J, the gap between germline ends came to 13 bases. CDR3 length: 13 amino acids. The germline CDR1 and CDR2 sequences are MNHNY and SVGAGI (reference sequence). The CDR3 here is CASRRDSRQPQHF. The CDR3 DNA sequence: TGTGCCAGCAGGAGGGATTCTCGACAGCCCCAGCATTTT.

This chain uses TRBV3-1 with TRBJ2-2, with D perhaps being TRBD1 or TRBD2 (5 bases each). The V and J ends lost 5 bases and 5 bases respectively, with 12 bases between them. Germline CDR1 is LGHDT and CDR2 is YNNKEL (reference sequence). This CDR3 contains 14 residues. DNA of the CDR3: TGTGCCAGCAGCGGGGGACCATTGACCGGGGAGCTGTTTTTT. It specifies CASSGGPLTGELFF.

The chain recombines TRBV6-2 or TRBV6-3 with TRBJ2-3; the match to TRBD2 covers 13 bases. Germline V gives CDR1 MNHEY, CDR2 SVGEGT. This CDR3 has 18 residues. With V trimmed by 6 bases and J by 4 bases, 13 bases remained unmatched. CDR3 loop: CASSRDTGLAGEADTQYF. The CDR3 DNA reads TGTGCCAGCAGCAGAGATACCGGACTAGCGGGAGAGGCAGATACGCAGTATTTT.

The table lists this clonotype with a few counts. The gene calls are TRBV6-1 and TRBJ2-2, with 9 bases identical to TRBD2. Unmatched junction bases numbered 2, after V lost 2 bases and J lost 1 base. This CDR3 has 16 residues. CDR1 MNHNS and CDR2 SASEGT come from the germline V gene. The CDR3 nucleotides are TGTGCCAGCAGTGAAAGAGCGGGAGGGAACACCGGGGAGCTGTTTTTT. Its translation is CASSERAGGNTGELFF.

This clonotype came up a few times. The chain combines TRBV7-2 with TRBJ1-5; 7 nucleotides align to TRBD1. CDR3 length equals 14 residues. Germline lookup yields CDR1 SGHTA and CDR2 FQGNSA. The junction had 6 bases not matched to a gene; V was cut back by 5 bases and J by 5 bases. The CDR3 DNA reads TGTGCCAGCAGCCCGGGACAGTCCTATCAGCCCCAGCATTTT. This codes for CASSPGQSYQPQHF.

This clonotype was seen a single time. J is TRBJ2-1 and V is TRBV7-9, with D perhaps TRBD1 (6 bases). There are 15 residues in the CDR3. The V end was cut by 4 bases, the J end by 5 bases, with 15 bases between. The germline CDR1 and CDR2 sequences are SEHNR and FQNEAQ (reference sequence). The CDR3 DNA follows: TGTGCCAGCAGCTCAAGGGGGACACCCGACAATGAGCAGTTCTTC. Its translation is CASSSRGTPDNEQFF.

The V call is TRBV6-2 or TRBV6-3, the J call TRBJ2-1, with D unresolved. Deletions cut 4 bases from V and 4 bases from J, with 8 bases between. Germline lookup yields CDR1 MNHEY and CDR2 SVGEGT. The CDR3 is 13 residues long. CDR3 in amino acids: CASSSLRYNEQFF. DNA of the CDR3: TGTGCCAGCAGTTCCCTTAGATACAATGAGCAGTTCTTC.

This clonotype has more than one count but fewer than ten. The chain has TRBV12-3 or TRBV12-4 and TRBJ2-5; D call uncertain. CDR3 length: 14 residues. Trimming cost V 5 bases and J 4 bases, with 14 bases left between them. The DNA for the CDR3 is TGTGCCAGCAGTAGACCAGTACCCAGAGAGACCCAGTACTTC. Translation gives CASSRPVPRETQYF.

CDR3 loop: CASISGGDSPLHF. CDR3 nucleotides: TGTGCCAGCATCTCGGGGGGGGATTCACCCCTCCACTTT. J is TRBJ1-6 and V is TRBV28; D is possibly TRBD1 (5 bases). Per the germline V gene, CDR1 is MDHEN and CDR2 is SYDVKM. The CDR3 runs to 13 residues. Trimming removed 7 bases at V and 8 bases at J, with 12 bases between.

This rearrangement joins TRBV6-5 to TRBJ1-1; TRBD1 is a possible D gene (5 bases). This CDR3 has 14 residues. The germline V gene encodes CDR1 MNHEY and CDR2 SVGAGI. V was pared by 7 bases and J by 1 base, with 13 bases between. This CDR3 is CASMQGFANTEAFF. The CDR3 DNA follows: TGTGCCAGCATGCAGGGTTTCGCGAACACTGAAGCTTTCTTT.